Below, one T cell receptor beta chain is given with its context. The antigen is not known. This entry comes from a study of response to subunit inactivated influenza vaccine. This CDR3 is 14 amino acids long. With 5 bases removed from V and 8 bases from J, the gap between germline ends came to 18 bases. Germline CDR1 SGHTA, CDR2 FQGNSA. Each CDR3 protein is one row after TCRdb ran MiXCR on the RT-PCR reads. The sample yields hundreds of thousands of distinct CDR3 sequences, 10% to 15% seen once. Study-level points and caveats: Seasonal influenza vaccination, on each occasion, was suggested by the authors to recruit few new T cells.

The input for sequencing was PBMCs from blood, taken about 40 days after vaccination. This receptor was taken from a man aged 50-59 years who received an inactivated influenza vaccine. The chain is built from TRBV7-2 and TRBJ1-1; the D gene is possibly TRBD1 (6 bases). The CDR3: CASSAPGTRREAFF. Here the CDR3 DNA reads TGTGCCAGCAGCGCACCCGGGACAAGAAGAGAAGCTTTCTTT.